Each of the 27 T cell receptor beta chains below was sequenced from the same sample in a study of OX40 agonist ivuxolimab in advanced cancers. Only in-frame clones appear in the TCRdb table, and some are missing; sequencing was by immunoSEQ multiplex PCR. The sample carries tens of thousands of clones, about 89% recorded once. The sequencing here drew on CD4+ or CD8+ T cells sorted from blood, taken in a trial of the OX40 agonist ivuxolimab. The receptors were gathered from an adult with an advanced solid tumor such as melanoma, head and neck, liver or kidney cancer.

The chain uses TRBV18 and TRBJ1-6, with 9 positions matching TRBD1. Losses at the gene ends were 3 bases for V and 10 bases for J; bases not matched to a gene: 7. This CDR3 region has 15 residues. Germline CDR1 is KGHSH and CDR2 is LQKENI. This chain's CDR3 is CASSPPTGGRSPLHF. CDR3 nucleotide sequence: TGTGCCAGCTCACCGCCCACAGGGGGCCGGTCACCCCTCCACTTT.

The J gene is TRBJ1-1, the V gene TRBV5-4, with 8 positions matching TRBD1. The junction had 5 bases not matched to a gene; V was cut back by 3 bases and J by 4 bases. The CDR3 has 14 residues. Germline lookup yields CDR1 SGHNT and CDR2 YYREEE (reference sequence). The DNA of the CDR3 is TGTGCCAGCAGCTCGGGACAGGTAATCACTGAAGCTTTCTTT. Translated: CASSSGQVITEAFF.

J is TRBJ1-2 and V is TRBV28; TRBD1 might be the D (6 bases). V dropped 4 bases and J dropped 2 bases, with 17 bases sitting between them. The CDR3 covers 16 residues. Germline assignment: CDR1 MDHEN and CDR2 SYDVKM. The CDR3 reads CASSSPTPDRNYGYTF. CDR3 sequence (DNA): TGTGCCAGCAGTTCCCCAACACCCGACAGGAACTATGGCTACACCTTC.

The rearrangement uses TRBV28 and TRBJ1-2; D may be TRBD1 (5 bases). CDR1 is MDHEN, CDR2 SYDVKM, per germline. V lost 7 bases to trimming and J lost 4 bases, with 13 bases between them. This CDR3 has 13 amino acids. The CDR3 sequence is CASMGQGSYGYTF. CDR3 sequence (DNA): TGTGCCAGCATGGGGCAGGGTAGCTATGGCTACACCTTC.

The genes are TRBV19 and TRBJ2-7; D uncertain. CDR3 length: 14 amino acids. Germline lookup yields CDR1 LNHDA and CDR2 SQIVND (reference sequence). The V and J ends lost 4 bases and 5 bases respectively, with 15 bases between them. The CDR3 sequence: CASSKSVQSHEQYF. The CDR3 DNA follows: TGTGCCAGTAGTAAATCCGTCCAATCCCACGAGCAGTACTTC.

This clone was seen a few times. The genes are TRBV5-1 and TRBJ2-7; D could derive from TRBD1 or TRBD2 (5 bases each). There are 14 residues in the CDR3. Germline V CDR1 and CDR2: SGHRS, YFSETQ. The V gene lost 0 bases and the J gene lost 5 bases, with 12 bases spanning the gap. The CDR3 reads CASSLEGTKNEQYF. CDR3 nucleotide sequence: TGCGCCAGCAGCTTGGAAGGGACGAAGAACGAGCAGTACTTC. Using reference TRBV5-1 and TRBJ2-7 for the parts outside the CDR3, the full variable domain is KAGVTQTPRYLIKTRGQQVTLSCSPISGHRSVSWYQQTPGQGLQFLFEYFSETQRNKGNFPGRFSGRQFSNSRSEMNVSTLELGDSALYLCASSLEGTKNEQYFGPGTRLTVT.

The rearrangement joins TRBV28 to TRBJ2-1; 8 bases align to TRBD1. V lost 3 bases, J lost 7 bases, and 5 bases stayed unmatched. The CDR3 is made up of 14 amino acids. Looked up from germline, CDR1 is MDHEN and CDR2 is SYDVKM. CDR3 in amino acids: CASSLTGERNEQFF. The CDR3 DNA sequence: TGTGCCAGCAGTTTGACAGGGGAGAGGAATGAGCAGTTCTTC.

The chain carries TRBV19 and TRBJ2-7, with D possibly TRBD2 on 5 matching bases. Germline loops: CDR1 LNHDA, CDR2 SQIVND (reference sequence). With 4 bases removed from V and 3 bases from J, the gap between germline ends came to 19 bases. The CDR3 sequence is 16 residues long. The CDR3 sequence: CASSKQLVLINYEQYF. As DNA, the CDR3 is TGTGCCAGTAGTAAACAACTAGTCCTCATCAACTACGAGCAGTACTTC.

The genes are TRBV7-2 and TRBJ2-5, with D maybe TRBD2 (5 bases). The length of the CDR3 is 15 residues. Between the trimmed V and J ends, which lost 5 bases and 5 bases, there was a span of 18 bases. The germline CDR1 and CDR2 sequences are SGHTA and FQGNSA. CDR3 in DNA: TGTGCCAGCAGCCCTCCGGGGTGGGGTGGGGAGACCCAGTACTTC. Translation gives CASSPPGWGGETQYF.

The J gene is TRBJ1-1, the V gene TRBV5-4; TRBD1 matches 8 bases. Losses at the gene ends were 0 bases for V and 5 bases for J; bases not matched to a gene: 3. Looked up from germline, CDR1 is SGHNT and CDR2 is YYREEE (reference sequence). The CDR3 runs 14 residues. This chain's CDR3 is CASSLGRGLTEAFF. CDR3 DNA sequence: TGTGCCAGCAGCTTGGGCAGGGGGCTTACTGAAGCTTTCTTT.

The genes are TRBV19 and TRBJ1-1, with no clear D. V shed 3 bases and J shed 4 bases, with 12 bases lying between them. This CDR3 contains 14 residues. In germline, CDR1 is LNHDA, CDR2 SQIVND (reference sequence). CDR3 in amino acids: CASSMDLRGTEAFF. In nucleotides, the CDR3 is TGTGCCAGTAGTATGGATTTGCGCGGCACTGAAGCTTTCTTT.

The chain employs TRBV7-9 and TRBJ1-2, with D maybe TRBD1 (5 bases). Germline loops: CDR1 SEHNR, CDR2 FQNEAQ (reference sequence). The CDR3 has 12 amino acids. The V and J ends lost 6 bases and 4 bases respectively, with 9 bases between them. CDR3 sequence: CASSTGVYGYTF. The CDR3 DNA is TGTGCCAGCAGTACAGGCGTCTATGGCTACACCTTC. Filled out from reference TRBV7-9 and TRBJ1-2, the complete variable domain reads DTGVSQNPRHKITKRGQNVTFRCDPISEHNRLYWYRQTLGQGPEFLTYFQNEAQLEKSRLLSDRFSAERPKGSFSTLEIQRTEQGDSAMYLCASSTGVYGYTFGSGTRLTVV.

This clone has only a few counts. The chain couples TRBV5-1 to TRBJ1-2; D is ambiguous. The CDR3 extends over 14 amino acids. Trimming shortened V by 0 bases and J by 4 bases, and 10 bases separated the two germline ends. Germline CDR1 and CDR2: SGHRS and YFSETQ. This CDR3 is CASSLEDPSYGYTF. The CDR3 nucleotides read TGCGCCAGCAGCTTGGAAGATCCAAGCTATGGCTACACCTTC.

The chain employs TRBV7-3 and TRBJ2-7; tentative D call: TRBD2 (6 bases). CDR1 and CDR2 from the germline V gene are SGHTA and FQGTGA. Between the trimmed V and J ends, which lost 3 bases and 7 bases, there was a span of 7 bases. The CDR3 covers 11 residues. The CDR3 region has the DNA TGTGCCAGCAGCTTGGCGGGAGAGCAGTACTTC. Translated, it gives CASSLAGEQYF.

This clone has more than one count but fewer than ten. As DNA, the CDR3 is TGTGCCAGCAGTTTTGGGGGAGGGCTCCATACGCAGTATTTT. Translating it yields CASSFGGGLHTQYF. The V call is TRBV28, the J call TRBJ2-3, with 7 bases aligning to TRBD2. Per the germline V gene, CDR1 is MDHEN and CDR2 is SYDVKM. The CDR3 sequence is 14 residues long. The J segment lost 7 bases and the V segment lost 3 bases, leaving 7 bases of the junction unmatched.

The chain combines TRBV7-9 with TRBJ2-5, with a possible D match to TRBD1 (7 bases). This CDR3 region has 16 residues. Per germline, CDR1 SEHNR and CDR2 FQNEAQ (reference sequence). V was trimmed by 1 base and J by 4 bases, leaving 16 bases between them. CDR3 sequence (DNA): TGTGCCAGCAGCTTAGAGAATGGGCAGGGGGGAGAGACCCAGTACTTC. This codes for CASSLENGQGGETQYF. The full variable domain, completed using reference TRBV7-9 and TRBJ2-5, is DTGVSQNPRHKITKRGQNVTFRCDPISEHNRLYWYRQTLGQGPEFLTYFQNEAQLEKSRLLSDRFSAERPKGSFSTLEIQRTEQGDSAMYLCASSLENGQGGETQYFGPGTRLLVL.

CDR3 in amino acids: CASSELAGGETQYF. The CDR3 coding sequence is TGTGCCAGCAGCGAACTAGCGGGAGGAGAGACCCAGTACTTC. The chain has TRBV9 and TRBJ2-5, with 12 nucleotides matching TRBD2. Trimming at V came to 3 bases and at J to 4 bases, leaving 1 base not matched to a gene. The CDR3 spans 14 residues. Per germline, CDR1 SGDLS and CDR2 YYNGEE.

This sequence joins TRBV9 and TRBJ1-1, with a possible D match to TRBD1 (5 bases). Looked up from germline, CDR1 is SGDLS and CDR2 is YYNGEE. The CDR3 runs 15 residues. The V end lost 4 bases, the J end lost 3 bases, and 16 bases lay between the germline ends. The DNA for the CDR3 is TGTGCCAGCAGCTCCCTAGGGGACCCAGACACTGAAGCTTTCTTT. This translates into CASSSLGDPDTEAFF.

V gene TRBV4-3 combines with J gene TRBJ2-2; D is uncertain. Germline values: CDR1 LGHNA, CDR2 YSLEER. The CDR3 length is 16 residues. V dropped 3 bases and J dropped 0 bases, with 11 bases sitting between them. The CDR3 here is CASSHRDSSNTGELFF. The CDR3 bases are TGCGCCAGCAGCCACCGAGACTCATCGAACACCGGGGAGCTGTTTTTT.

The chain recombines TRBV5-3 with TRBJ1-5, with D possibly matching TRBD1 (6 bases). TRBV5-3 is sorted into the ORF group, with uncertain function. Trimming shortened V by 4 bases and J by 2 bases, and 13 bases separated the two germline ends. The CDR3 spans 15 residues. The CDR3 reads CARSAQGEGNQPQHF. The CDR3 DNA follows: TGTGCCAGAAGCGCACAGGGTGAGGGCAATCAGCCCCAGCATTTT.

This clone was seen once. CDR3 bases: TGTGCCAGCAGCTTAACTCAGAAGGGTGAGCAGTTCTTC. Encoded protein: CASSLTQKGEQFF. The chain employs TRBV7-3 and TRBJ2-1; D is unresolved. V was trimmed by 0 bases and J by 9 bases, leaving 9 bases between them. The CDR3 extends over 13 amino acids. The germline V gene has CDR1 SGHTA and CDR2 FQGTGA.

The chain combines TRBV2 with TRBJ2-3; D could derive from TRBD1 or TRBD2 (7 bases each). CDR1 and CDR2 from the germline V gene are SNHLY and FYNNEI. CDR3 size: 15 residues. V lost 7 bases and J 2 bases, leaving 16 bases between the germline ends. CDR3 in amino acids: CASIRQGGVTDTQYF. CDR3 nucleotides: TGTGCCAGCATCCGTCAGGGGGGGGTCACAGATACGCAGTATTTT.

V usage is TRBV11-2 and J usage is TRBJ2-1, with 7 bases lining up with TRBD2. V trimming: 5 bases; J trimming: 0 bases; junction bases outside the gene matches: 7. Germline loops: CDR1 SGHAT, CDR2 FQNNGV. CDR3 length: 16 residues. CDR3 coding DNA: TGTGCCAGCAGCCAGGAGCGGGGAAGCTCCTACAATGAGCAGTTCTTC. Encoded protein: CASSQERGSSYNEQFF.

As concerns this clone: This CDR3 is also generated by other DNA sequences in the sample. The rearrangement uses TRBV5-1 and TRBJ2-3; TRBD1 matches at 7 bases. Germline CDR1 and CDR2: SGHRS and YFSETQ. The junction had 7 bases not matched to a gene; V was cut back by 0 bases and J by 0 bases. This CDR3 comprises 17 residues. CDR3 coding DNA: TGCGCCAGCAGCTTGGCAGCCACGGGACAGAGCACAGATACGCAGTATTTT. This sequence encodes CASSLAATGQSTDTQYF.

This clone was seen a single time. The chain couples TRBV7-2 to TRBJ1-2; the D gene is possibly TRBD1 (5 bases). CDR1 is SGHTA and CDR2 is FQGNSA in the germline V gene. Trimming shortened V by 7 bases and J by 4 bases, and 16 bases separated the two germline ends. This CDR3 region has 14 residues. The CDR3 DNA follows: TGTGCCAGCACCTTCGGAGGGGTCGGCTATGGCTACACCTTC. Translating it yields CASTFGGVGYGYTF.

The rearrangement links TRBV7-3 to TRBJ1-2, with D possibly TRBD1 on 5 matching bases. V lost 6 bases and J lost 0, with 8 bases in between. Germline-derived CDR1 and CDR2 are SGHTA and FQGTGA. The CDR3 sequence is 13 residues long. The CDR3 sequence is CASRNRTNYGYTF. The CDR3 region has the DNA TGTGCCAGCAGAAACAGGACTAACTATGGCTACACCTTC.

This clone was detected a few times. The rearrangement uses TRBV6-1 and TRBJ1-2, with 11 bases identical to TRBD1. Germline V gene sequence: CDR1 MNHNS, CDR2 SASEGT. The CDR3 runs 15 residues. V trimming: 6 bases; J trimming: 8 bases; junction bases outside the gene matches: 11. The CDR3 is CASSGLGTGGSGYTF. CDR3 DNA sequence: TGTGCCAGCAGCGGACTCGGGACAGGGGGGTCCGGCTACACCTTC.